These 23 T cell receptor beta chains came from one sample sequenced in a study of T-cell memory formation after mild COVID-19. TCRdb used MiXCR to reprocess the 5' RACE reads, holding one entry per CDR3 protein. The sample carries under 150,000 distinct CDR3 sequences, approximately 22% recorded once. The specimen was PBMCs or a T cell subset sorted from them (not recorded which). The receptor set was obtained from a man aged 18 to 30 who had mild COVID-19 (a few samples of this study predate the infection). Cell type and time point are not known.

This chain links TRBV9 with TRBJ2-3; perhaps TRBD2 as D (5 bases). With 0 bases removed from V and 6 bases from J, the gap between germline ends came to 23 bases. The CDR3 spans 18 residues. Germline CDR1 SGDLS, CDR2 YYNGEE. The CDR3 sequence is CASSVEDGGSPSPDTQYF. In nucleotides, the CDR3 is TGTGCCAGCAGCGTAGAAGACGGTGGGAGCCCTTCCCCGGATACGCAGTATTTT.

This clonotype was seen at least ten times. The chain joins TRBV7-9 to TRBJ1-1, with D possibly being TRBD1 (5 bases). With 4 bases removed from V and 4 bases from J, the gap between germline ends came to 13 bases. The CDR3 is made up of 14 amino acids. Germline values: CDR1 SEHNR, CDR2 FQNEAQ (reference sequence). The CDR3 loop reads CASSSKQEFTEAFF. CDR3 coding DNA: TGTGCCAGCAGCTCGAAACAGGAATTCACTGAAGCTTTCTTT.

The sample holds a few counts of this clonotype. This chain links TRBV6-5 with TRBJ2-7; TRBD1 agrees at 7 bases. Germline V gene data show CDR1 as MNHEY and CDR2 as SVGAGI. The ends lost 5 bases at V and 7 bases at J; junction bases unmatched: 14. The CDR3 extends over 15 amino acids. The CDR3, as DNA: TGTGCCAGCAGTCCACGACAGGGTGGTATTAGGGAGCAGTACTTC. Translated, it gives CASSPRQGGIREQYF.

The genes are TRBV4-1 and TRBJ2-7; D possibly corresponds to TRBD1 (5 bases). The CDR3 is 15 residues long. Germline V gene lookup returns CDR1 MGHRA and CDR2 YSYEKL. With 3 bases removed from V and 0 bases from J, the gap between germline ends came to 12 bases. The CDR3 sequence is CASSHRESGSYEQYF. For the CDR3, the DNA is TGCGCCAGCAGCCACAGGGAATCCGGCTCCTACGAGCAGTACTTC.

There are a few counts of this clonotype. This sequence joins TRBV7-2 and TRBJ1-5; 7 bases map to TRBD1. The V and J ends lost 5 bases and 4 bases, in that order; junction bases with no gene match: 11. This CDR3 is built from 16 residues. Germline V gives CDR1 SGHTA, CDR2 FQGNSA. CDR3 loop: CASSPGQVSVNQPQHF. In DNA, the CDR3 is TGTGCCAGCAGCCCTGGACAGGTCTCGGTGAATCAGCCCCAGCATTTT.

This clonotype was observed once. In DNA form, the CDR3 reads TGTGCCAGCAGTTTTACGGGGCCCGACCAAGAGACCCAGTACTTC. Protein sequence: CASSFTGPDQETQYF. The genes are TRBV12-3 or TRBV12-4 and TRBJ2-5; either TRBD1 or TRBD2 may fit D (5 bases each). The CDR3 loop spans 15 amino acids. Trimming took off 3 bases at V and 0 bases at J, with 11 bases between the two ends.

This clonotype was observed a few times. The chain joins TRBV5-1 to TRBJ1-2; D is uncertain. CDR3 length: 15 amino acids. The V end lost 6 bases, the J end lost 0 bases, and 15 bases lay between the germline ends. The germline gives CDR1 SGHRS, CDR2 YFSETQ. The CDR3 spells CASTSESAPNYGYTF. The DNA for the CDR3 is TGCGCCAGCACCTCGGAAAGTGCCCCTAACTATGGCTACACCTTC. Looking up the rest from reference TRBV5-1 and TRBJ1-2 gives the full variable domain: KAGVTQTPRYLIKTRGQQVTLSCSPISGHRSVSWYQQTPGQGLQFLFEYFSETQRNKGNFPGRFSGRQFSNSRSEMNVSTLELGDSALYLCASTSESAPNYGYTFGSGTRLTVV.

In its sample, this clonotype was seen a few times. The chain recombines TRBV19 with TRBJ2-1; D might be TRBD2 (7 bases). The CDR3 spans 14 residues. Trimming took off 3 bases at V and 9 bases at J, with 15 bases between the two ends. Per the germline V gene, CDR1 is LNHDA and CDR2 is SQIVND (reference sequence). CDR3 DNA: TGTGCCAGTAGTATGGGAGGGGGGCACACTGAGCAGTTCTTC. This gives the protein CASSMGGGHTEQFF.

The chain uses TRBV7-9 and TRBJ1-2; D remains ambiguous. Germline CDR1 reads SEHNR; CDR2 reads FQNEAQ (reference sequence). CDR3 size: 14 residues. The V end lost 3 bases, the J end lost 0 bases, and 8 bases lay between the germline ends. CDR3 protein: CASSFPISNYGYTF. CDR3 bases: TGTGCCAGCAGCTTTCCGATTTCTAACTATGGCTACACCTTC.

This chain links TRBV7-2 with TRBJ2-5; 8 nucleotides match TRBD2. V was clipped by 5 bases and J by 1 base; unmatched bases: 9. CDR3 length: 16 amino acids. Per germline, CDR1 SGHTA and CDR2 FQGNSA. The CDR3 sequence is CASSPLSSGPQETQYF. CDR3 nucleotide sequence: TGTGCCAGCAGCCCCCTTTCTAGCGGGCCCCAAGAGACCCAGTACTTC.

This clonotype came up many times. CDR3 nucleotides: TGTGCCAGCAGTTCCTGGTGGACAGGGGGCGGTCAGCCCCAGCATTTT. This codes for CASSSWWTGGGQPQHF. This chain links TRBV12-3 or TRBV12-4 with TRBJ1-5; 11 bases fit TRBD1. The V and J ends lost 4 bases and 6 bases, in that order; junction bases with no gene match: 8. CDR3 length: 16 amino acids.

A few counts support this clonotype. V is TRBV9 and J is TRBJ2-1, with 8 bases fitting TRBD1. Germline V CDR1 and CDR2: SGDLS, YYNGEE. The CDR3 length is 17 residues. Unmatched junction bases numbered 11, after V lost 0 bases and J lost 6 bases. The CDR3: CASSVGPTGAWGNEQFF. The CDR3 coding sequence is TGTGCCAGCAGCGTAGGACCGACAGGGGCCTGGGGCAATGAGCAGTTCTTC.

This clonotype came up a few times. The rearrangement uses TRBV7-8 and TRBJ2-5, with D tentatively TRBD1 (5 bases). The CDR3 extends over 17 amino acids. Deletions cut 0 bases from V and 3 bases from J, with 17 bases between. Germline V gene sequence: CDR1 SGHVS, CDR2 FQNEAQ. CDR3 region: CASSLAEGAGEEETQYF. DNA for the CDR3: TGTGCCAGCAGCTTAGCGGAAGGGGCCGGTGAGGAAGAGACCCAGTACTTC.

This chain connects TRBV6-6 to TRBJ2-1, with D unresolved. Germline V gene lookup returns CDR1 MNHNY and CDR2 SVGAGI (reference sequence). This CDR3 region has 17 residues. With 3 bases removed from V and 0 bases from J, the gap between germline ends came to 15 bases. Here the CDR3 reads CASSYSWVLSSYNEQFF. CDR3 coding DNA: TGTGCCAGCAGTTATAGTTGGGTCCTGAGCTCCTACAATGAGCAGTTCTTC.

The chain has TRBV4-1 and TRBJ2-7, with 9 bases matching TRBD2. Germline-derived CDR1 and CDR2 are MGHRA and YSYEKL. Trimming took 0 bases from V and 1 from J; bases not matched to a gene: 4. The CDR3 has 16 amino acids. For the CDR3, the DNA is TGCGCCAGCAGCCAAGATATTACTAGCGGGTCCTACGAGCAGTACTTC. Amino acids: CASSQDITSGSYEQYF.

The V call is TRBV19, the J call TRBJ1-1; no firm D call. Looked up from germline, CDR1 is LNHDA and CDR2 is SQIVND (reference sequence). This CDR3 region has 15 residues. Trimming pared 3 bases from V and 2 bases from J, leaving 13 bases between. The CDR3 loop reads CASSIRQQLNTEAFF. As DNA, the CDR3 is TGTGCCAGTAGTATTCGTCAGCAGCTAAACACTGAAGCTTTCTTT.

This clonotype was observed a few times. The chain combines TRBV27 with TRBJ2-1; 11 nucleotides match TRBD2. This CDR3 is built from 14 residues. CDR1 is MNHEY and CDR2 is SMNVEV in the germline V gene (reference sequence). V lost 6 bases and J lost 7; bases outside the gene matches: 5. Here the CDR3 reads CASRLAGGPNEQFF. Here the CDR3 DNA reads TGTGCCAGCAGGCTAGCGGGGGGCCCTAATGAGCAGTTCTTC.

The gene calls are TRBV25-1 and TRBJ2-2; D is perhaps TRBD1 (5 bases). V lost 6 bases, J lost 0 bases, and 14 bases lay in between. This CDR3 spans 16 amino acids. Looked up from germline, CDR1 is MGHDK and CDR2 is SYGVNS. CDR3 sequence reads: CASRSSDSPNTGELFF. The DNA for the CDR3 is TGTGCCAGCAGATCTTCCGACAGTCCGAACACCGGGGAGCTGTTTTTT.

V is TRBV6-2 or TRBV6-3 and J is TRBJ2-5; tentative D call: TRBD1 (5 bases). Trimming pared 1 base from V and 4 bases from J, leaving 16 bases between. Germline lookup yields CDR1 MNHEY and CDR2 SVGEGT. The CDR3 sequence is 16 residues long. CDR3 nucleotides: TGTGCCAGCAGTTACTTGGGGCCTTCACGCGGAGAGACCCAGTACTTC. As protein: CASSYLGPSRGETQYF.

V usage is TRBV6-5 and J usage is TRBJ1-2; D is possibly TRBD1 (6 bases). The germline V gene has CDR1 MNHEY and CDR2 SVGAGI. This CDR3 has 11 amino acids. V gave up 8 bases and J gave up 5 bases, with 9 bases separating them. The CDR3 sequence: CASGGGYGYTF. The CDR3 coding sequence is TGTGCCAGCGGGGGCGGGTATGGCTACACCTTC.

This clonotype was counted a few times. The rearrangement links TRBV20-1 to TRBJ2-3; 7 positions match TRBD1. The CDR3 loop spans 18 amino acids. Germline loops: CDR1 DFQATT, CDR2 SNEGSKA (reference sequence). The V segment lost 1 base and the J segment 2 bases; nucleotides outside the gene matches: 15. The CDR3 reads CSARARRSTGSYTDTQYF. CDR3 coding DNA: TGCAGTGCTAGAGCGCGCCGGTCGACAGGGTCCTACACAGATACGCAGTATTTT.

This chain connects TRBV10-3 to TRBJ2-3; D is possibly TRBD2 (6 bases). V lost 2 bases, J lost 2 bases, and 8 bases lay in between. The CDR3 consists of 14 residues. CDR1 and CDR2 (germline): ENHRY, SYGVKD. CDR3 bases: TGTGCCATCAGTGAGCCGGACTACACAGATACGCAGTATTTT. Its translation: CAISEPDYTDTQYF.

This rearrangement joins TRBV6-1 to TRBJ1-1, with D perhaps matching TRBD1 (5 bases). Deletions cut 9 bases from V and 11 bases from J, with 10 bases between. CDR1 is MNHNS, CDR2 SASEGT, per germline. There are 9 residues in the CDR3. The CDR3 sequence: CARREGAFF. For the CDR3, the DNA is TGTGCCAGAAGGGAGGGGGCTTTCTTT.